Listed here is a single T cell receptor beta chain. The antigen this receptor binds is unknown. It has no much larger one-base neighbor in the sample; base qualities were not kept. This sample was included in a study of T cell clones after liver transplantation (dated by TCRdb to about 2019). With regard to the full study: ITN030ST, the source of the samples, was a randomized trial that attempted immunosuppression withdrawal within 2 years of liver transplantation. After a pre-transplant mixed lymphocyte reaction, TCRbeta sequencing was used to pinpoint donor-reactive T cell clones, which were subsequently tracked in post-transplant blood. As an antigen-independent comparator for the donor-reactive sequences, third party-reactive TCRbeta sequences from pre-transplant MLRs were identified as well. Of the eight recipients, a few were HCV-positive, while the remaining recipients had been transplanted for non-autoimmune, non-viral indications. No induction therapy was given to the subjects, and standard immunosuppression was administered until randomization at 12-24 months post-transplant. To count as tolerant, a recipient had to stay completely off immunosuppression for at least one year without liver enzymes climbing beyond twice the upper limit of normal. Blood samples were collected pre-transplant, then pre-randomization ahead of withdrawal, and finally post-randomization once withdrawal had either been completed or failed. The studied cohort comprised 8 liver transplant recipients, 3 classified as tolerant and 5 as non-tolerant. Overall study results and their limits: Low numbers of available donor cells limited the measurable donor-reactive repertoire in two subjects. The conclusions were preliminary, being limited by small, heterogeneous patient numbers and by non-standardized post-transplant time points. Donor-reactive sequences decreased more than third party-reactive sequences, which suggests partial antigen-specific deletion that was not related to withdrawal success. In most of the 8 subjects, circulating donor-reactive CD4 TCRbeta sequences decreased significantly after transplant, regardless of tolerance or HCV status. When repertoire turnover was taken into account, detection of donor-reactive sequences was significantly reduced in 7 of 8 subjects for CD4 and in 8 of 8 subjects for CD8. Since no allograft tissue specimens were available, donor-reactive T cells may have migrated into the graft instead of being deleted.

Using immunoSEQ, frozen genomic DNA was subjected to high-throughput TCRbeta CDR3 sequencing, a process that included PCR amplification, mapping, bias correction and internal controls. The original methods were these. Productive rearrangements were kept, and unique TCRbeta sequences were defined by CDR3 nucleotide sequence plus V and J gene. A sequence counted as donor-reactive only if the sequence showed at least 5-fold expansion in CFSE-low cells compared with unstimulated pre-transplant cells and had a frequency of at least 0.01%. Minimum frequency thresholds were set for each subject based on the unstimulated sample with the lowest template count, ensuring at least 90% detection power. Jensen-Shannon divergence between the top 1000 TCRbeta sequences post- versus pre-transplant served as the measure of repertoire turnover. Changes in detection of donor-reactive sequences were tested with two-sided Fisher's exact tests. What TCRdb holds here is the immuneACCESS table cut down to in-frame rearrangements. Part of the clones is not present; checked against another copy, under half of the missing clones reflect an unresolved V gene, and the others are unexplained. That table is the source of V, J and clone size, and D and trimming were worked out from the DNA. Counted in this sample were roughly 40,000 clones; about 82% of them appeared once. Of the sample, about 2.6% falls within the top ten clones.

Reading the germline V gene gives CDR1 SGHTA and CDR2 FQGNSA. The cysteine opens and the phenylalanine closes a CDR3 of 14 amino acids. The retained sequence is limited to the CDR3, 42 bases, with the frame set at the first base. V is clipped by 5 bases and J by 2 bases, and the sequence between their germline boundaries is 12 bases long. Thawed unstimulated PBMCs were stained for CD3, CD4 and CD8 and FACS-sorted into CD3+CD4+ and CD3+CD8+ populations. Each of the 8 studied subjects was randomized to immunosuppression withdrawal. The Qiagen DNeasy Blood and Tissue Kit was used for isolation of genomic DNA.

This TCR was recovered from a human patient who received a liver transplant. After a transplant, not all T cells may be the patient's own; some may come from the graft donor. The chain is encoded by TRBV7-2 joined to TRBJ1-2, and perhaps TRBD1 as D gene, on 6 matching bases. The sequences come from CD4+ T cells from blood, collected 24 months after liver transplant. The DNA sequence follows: TGTGCCAGCAGCCTAGGGGGACCAAACTATGGCTACACCTTC. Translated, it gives CASSLGGPNYGYTF.